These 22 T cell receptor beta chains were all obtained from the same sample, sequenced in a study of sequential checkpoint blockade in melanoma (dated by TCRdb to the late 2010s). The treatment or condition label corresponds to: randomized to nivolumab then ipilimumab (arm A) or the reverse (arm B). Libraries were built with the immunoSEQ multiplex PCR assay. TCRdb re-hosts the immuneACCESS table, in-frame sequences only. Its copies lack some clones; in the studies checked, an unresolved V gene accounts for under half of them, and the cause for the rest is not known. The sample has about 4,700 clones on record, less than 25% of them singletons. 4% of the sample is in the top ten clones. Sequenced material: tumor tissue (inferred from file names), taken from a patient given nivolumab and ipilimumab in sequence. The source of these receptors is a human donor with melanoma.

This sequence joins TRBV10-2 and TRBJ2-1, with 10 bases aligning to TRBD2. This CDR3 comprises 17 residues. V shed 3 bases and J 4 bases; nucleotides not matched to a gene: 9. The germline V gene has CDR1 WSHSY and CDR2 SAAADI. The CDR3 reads CASSDSAGTSVYNEQFF. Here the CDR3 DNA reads TGCGCCAGCAGTGACTCAGCCGGGACTAGCGTATACAATGAGCAGTTCTTC.

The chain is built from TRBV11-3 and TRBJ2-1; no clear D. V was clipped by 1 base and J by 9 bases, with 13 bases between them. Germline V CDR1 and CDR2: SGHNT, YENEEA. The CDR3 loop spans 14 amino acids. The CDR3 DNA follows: TGTGCCAGCAGCTTAGTTCAAAAGGCCTTTGAGCAGTTCTTC. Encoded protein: CASSLVQKAFEQFF.

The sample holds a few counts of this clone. The CDR3 coding sequence is TGTGCCAGTAGTAGAACCGGAGCAACTAATGAAAAACTGTTTTTT. Its translation: CASSRTGATNEKLFF. The chain couples TRBV19 to TRBJ1-4, with D uncertain. Looked up from germline, CDR1 is LNHDA and CDR2 is SQIVND (reference sequence). V was shortened by 4 bases and J by 0 bases, with 9 bases between the two germline ends. This CDR3 region has 15 residues.

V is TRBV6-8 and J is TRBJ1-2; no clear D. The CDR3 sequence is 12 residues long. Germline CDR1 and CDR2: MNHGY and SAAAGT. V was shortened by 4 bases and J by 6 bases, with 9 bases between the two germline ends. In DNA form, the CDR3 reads TGTGCCAGCAGTTCCTCGGTGGATGGCTACACCTTC. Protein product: CASSSSVDGYTF.

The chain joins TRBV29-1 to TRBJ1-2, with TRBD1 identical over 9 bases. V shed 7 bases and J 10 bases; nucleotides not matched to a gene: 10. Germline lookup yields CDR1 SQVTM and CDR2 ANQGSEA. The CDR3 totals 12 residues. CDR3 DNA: TGCAGCGCAAAAGGACAGGGGAATGTCTACACCTTC. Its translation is CSAKGQGNVYTF.

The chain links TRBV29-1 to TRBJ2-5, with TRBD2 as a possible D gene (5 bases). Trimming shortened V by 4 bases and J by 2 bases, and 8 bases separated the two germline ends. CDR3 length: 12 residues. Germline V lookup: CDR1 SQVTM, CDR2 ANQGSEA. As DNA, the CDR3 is TGCAGCGTTGGGAGGACTCAAGAGACCCAGTACTTC. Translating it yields CSVGRTQETQYF.

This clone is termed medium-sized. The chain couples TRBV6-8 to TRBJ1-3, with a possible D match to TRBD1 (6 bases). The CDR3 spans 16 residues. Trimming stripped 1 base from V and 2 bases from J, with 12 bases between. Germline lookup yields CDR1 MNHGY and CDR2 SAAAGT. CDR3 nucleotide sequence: TGTGCCAGCAGTTACTTGGGGGGCAAAGCTGGAAACACCATATATTTT. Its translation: CASSYLGGKAGNTIYF.

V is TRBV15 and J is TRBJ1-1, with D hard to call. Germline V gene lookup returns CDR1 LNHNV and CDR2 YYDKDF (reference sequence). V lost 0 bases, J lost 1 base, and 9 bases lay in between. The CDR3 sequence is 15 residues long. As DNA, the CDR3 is TGTGCCACCAGCAGAGATAAGGGATCGAACACTGAAGCTTTCTTT. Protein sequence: CATSRDKGSNTEAFF. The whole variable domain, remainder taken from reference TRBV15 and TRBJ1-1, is DAMVIQNPRYQVTQFGKPVTLSCSQTLNHNVMYWYQQKSSQAPKLLFHYYDKDFNNEADTPDNFQSRRPNTSFCFLDIRSPGLGDTAMYLCATSRDKGSNTEAFFGQGTRLTVV.

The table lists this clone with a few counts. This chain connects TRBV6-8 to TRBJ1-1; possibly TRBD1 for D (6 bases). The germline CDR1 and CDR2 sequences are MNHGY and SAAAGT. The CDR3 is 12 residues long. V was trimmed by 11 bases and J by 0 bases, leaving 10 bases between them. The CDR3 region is CAGRTVNTEAFF. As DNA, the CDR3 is TGTGCCGGCCGGACAGTGAACACTGAAGCTTTCTTT.

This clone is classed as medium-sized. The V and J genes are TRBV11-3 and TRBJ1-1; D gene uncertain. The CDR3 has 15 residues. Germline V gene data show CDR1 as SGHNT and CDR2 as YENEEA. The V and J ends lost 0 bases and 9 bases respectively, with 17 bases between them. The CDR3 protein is CASSLDAATMRQAFF. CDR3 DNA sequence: TGTGCCAGCAGCTTAGACGCAGCCACAATGAGGCAAGCTTTCTTT.

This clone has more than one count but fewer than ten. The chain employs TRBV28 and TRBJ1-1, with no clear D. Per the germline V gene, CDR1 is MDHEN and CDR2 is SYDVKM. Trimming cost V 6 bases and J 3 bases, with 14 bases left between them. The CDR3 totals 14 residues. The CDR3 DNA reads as TGTGCCAGCAGCCCCCCCGGGAGGTACACTGAAGCTTTCTTT. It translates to CASSPPGRYTEAFF.

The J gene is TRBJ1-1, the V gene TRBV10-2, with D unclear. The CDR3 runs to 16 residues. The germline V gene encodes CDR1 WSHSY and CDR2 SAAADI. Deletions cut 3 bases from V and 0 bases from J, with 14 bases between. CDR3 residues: CASSEKASRMNTEAFF. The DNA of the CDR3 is TGCGCCAGCAGTGAAAAGGCCAGCCGGATGAACACTGAAGCTTTCTTT.

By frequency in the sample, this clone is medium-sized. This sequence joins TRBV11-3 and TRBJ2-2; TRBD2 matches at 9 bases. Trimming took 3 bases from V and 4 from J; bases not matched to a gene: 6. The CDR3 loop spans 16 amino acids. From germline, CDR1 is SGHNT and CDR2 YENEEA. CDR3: CASSLVGLALTGELFF. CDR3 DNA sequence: TGTGCCAGCAGCTTGGTGGGACTAGCCCTCACCGGGGAGCTGTTTTTT.

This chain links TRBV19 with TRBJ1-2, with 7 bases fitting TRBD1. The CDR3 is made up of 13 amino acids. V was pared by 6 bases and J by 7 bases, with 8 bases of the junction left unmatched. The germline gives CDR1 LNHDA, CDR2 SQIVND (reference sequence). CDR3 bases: TGTGCCAGTAGCGCCGACAGGGTTCGTGGCTACACCTTC. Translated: CASSADRVRGYTF.

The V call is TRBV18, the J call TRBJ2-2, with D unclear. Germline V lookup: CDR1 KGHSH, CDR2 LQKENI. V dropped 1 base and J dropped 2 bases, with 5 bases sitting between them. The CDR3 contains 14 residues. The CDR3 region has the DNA TGTGCCAGCTCACCACGGGTAAACACCGGGGAGCTGTTTTTT. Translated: CASSPRVNTGELFF.

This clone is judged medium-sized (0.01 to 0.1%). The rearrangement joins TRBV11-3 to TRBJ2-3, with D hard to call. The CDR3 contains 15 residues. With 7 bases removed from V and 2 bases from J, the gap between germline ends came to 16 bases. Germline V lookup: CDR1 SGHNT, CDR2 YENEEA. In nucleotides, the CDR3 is TGTGCCAGCAACCTGGGGTTACTTTACACAGATACGCAGTATTTT. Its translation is CASNLGLLYTDTQYF.

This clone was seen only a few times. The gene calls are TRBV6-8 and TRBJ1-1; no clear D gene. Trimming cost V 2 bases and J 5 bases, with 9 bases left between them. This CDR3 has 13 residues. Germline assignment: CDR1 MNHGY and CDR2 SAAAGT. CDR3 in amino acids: CASSYAPRTEAFF. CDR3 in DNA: TGTGCCAGCAGTTACGCCCCTCGTACTGAAGCTTTCTTT.

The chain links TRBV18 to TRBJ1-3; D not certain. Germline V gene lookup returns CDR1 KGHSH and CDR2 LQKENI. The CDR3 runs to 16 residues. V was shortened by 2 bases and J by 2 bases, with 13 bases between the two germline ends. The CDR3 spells CASSPSRREAGNTIYF. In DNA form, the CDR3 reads TGTGCCAGCTCACCATCGAGGAGAGAAGCTGGAAACACCATATATTTT.

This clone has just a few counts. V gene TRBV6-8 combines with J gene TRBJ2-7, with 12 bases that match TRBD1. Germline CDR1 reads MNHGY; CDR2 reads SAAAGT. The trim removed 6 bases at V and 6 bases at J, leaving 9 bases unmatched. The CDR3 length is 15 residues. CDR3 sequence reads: CASRRPGQGAAEQYF. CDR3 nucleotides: TGTGCCAGCAGACGCCCGGGACAGGGGGCAGCCGAGCAGTACTTC.

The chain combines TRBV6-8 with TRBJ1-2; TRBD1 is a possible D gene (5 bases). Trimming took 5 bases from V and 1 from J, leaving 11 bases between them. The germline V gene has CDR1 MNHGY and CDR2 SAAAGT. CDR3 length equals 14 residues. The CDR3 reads CASSADRYNYGYTF. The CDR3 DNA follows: TGTGCCAGCAGTGCTGACAGATATAACTATGGCTACACCTTC.

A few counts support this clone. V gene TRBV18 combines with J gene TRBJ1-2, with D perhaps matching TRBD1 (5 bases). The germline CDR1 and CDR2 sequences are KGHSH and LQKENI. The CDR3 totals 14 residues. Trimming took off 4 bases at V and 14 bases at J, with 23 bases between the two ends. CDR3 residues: CASSQASNRLFFTF. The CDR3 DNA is TGTGCCAGCTCACAGGCGTCAAACAGGCTCTTCTTTACCTTC.

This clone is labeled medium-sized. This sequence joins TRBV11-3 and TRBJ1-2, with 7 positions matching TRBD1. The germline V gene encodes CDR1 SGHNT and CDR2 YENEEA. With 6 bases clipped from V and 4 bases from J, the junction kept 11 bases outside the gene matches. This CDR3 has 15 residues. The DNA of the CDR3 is TGTGCCAGCAGTTCAACCCGACAGGGACTCTATGGCTACACCTTC. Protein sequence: CASSSTRQGLYGYTF.